Presented here are 8 T cell receptor beta chains from one specimen sequenced in a study of vaccination effects on CD4 cells after COVID-19. These receptors have no known antigen. After roughly 9 days in culture, the CD4+ T cells were isolated. The vaccine given was either BNT162b2 or mRNA-1273, in two doses. Some clones are missing from TCRdb's copy, which holds only in-frame ones; the method was immunoSEQ multiplex PCR. The sample includes 66,000 or so clones, roughly 80% of them seen just once. Sequencing used CD4+ T cells from PBMCs cultured without peptide, obtained after COVID-19 vaccination. The source is a human donor who received a COVID-19 vaccine.

The chain recombines TRBV3-1 (or the pseudogene TRBV3-2) with TRBJ2-1; D uncertain. The CDR3 covers 15 residues. Trimming stripped 1 base from V and 2 bases from J, with 9 bases between. Germline assignment: CDR1 LGHDT and CDR2 YNNKEL (reference sequence). In DNA form, the CDR3 reads TGTGCCAGCAGCCAAGGGCTTGGCACCTACAATGAGCAGTTCTTC. Protein sequence: CASSQGLGTYNEQFF.

The chain combines TRBV6-4 with TRBJ2-2, with D perhaps TRBD1 or TRBD2 (5 bases each). This CDR3 contains 14 residues. Germline V gives CDR1 MRHNA, CDR2 SNTAGT. Trimming left V 0 bases short and J 8 bases short, with 10 bases between. The CDR3 coding sequence is TGTGCCAGCAGTGACTCTTGGGGGTCGGGGGAGCTGTTTTTT. Encoded protein: CASSDSWGSGELFF.

This clone was observed a handful of times. This rearrangement joins TRBV27 to TRBJ1-5; D remains ambiguous. The V and J ends lost 6 bases and 3 bases respectively, with 12 bases between them. Germline loops: CDR1 MNHEY, CDR2 SMNVEV (reference sequence). CDR3 length: 14 residues. CDR3 in DNA: TGTGCCAGCAGGGTGACGGCTACCAATCAGCCCCAGCATTTT. Its protein is CASRVTATNQPQHF.

The V and J genes are TRBV6-1 and TRBJ2-5, with D possibly matching TRBD1 (5 bases). The V end lost 3 bases, the J end lost 0 bases, and 8 bases lay between the germline ends. The CDR3 sequence is 14 residues long. The germline V gene encodes CDR1 MNHNS and CDR2 SASEGT. CDR3 in amino acids: CASSDRAYQETQYF. For the CDR3, the DNA is TGTGCCAGCAGTGACAGGGCCTACCAAGAGACCCAGTACTTC.

The rearrangement uses TRBV6-1 and TRBJ2-7, with unresolved D. Looked up from germline, CDR1 is MNHNS and CDR2 is SASEGT. The CDR3 is made up of 12 amino acids. Trimming pared 2 bases from V and 3 bases from J, leaving 5 bases between. CDR3 loop: CASSEMVYEQYV. In nucleotides, the CDR3 is TGTGCCAGCAGTGAAATGGTCTACGAGCAGTACGTC.

V usage is TRBV9 and J usage is TRBJ2-3; D ambiguous. This CDR3 region has 13 residues. V was shortened by 7 bases and J by 0 bases, with 9 bases between the two germline ends. From germline, CDR1 is SGDLS and CDR2 YYNGEE. CDR3 DNA: TGTGCCAGCCAGCAGGCTAGCACAGATACGCAGTATTTT. It translates to CASQQASTDTQYF.

The CDR3 loop is CATSDPGTQGPV. Written as DNA, the CDR3 is TGTGCCACCAGTGACCCCGGGACTCAAGGCCCCGTC. The V gene is TRBV24-1, the J gene TRBJ2-7, with D possibly TRBD2 on 6 matching bases. The CDR3 sequence is 12 residues long. Germline CDR1 KGHDR, CDR2 SFDVKD.

The V gene is TRBV5-6, the J gene TRBJ2-5, with TRBD1 identical over 9 bases. The V gene end was trimmed by 3 bases and the J gene end by 4 bases; junction bases not matched to a gene: 7. Germline V gene sequence: CDR1 SGHDT, CDR2 YYEEEE. The CDR3 totals 15 residues. Here the CDR3 reads CASSSGTGIGETQYF. The CDR3 coding sequence is TGTGCCAGCAGCTCCGGGACAGGGATAGGAGAGACCCAGTACTTC.